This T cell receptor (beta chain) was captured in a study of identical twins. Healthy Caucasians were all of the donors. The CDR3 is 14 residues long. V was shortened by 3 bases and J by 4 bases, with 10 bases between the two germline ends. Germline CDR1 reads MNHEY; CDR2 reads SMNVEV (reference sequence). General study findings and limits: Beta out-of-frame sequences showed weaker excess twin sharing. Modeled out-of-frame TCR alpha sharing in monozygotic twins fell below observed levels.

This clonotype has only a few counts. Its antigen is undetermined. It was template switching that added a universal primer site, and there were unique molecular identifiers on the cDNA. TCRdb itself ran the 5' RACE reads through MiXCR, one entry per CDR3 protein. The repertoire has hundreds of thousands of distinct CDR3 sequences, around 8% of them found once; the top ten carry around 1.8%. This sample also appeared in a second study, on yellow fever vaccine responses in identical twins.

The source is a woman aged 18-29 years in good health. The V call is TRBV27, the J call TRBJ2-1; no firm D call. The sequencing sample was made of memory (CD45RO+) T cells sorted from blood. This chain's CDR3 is CASSLRRIYNEQFF. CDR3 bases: TGTGCCAGCAGTTTGAGGCGGATATACAATGAGCAGTTCTTC.